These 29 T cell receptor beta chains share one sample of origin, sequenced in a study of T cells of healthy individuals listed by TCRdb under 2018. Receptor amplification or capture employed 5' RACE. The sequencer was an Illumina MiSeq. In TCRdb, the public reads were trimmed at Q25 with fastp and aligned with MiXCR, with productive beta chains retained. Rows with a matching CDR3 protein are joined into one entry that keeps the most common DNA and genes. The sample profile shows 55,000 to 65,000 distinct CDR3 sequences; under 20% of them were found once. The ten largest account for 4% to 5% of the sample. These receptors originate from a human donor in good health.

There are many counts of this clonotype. For the CDR3, the DNA is TGTGCCATGCACCTCGCGCCTATCTCCCGCACAGATACGCAGTATTTT. Its translation: CAMHLAPISRTDTQYF. The chain combines TRBV7-2 with TRBJ2-3; no clear D gene. This CDR3 is 16 amino acids long. The germline CDR1 and CDR2 sequences are SGHTA and FQGNSA. V was trimmed by 10 bases and J by 1 base, leaving 21 bases between them.

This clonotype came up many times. This CDR3 reads CASSYSAGTYSYNEQFF. The CDR3, as DNA: TGTGCCAGCAGTTACTCAGCCGGTACGTACTCCTACAATGAGCAGTTCTTC. The rearrangement uses TRBV6-5 and TRBJ2-1; D is uncertain. CDR1 and CDR2 (germline): MNHEY, SVGAGI. With 0 bases removed from V and 0 bases from J, the gap between germline ends came to 12 bases. This CDR3 has 17 amino acids.

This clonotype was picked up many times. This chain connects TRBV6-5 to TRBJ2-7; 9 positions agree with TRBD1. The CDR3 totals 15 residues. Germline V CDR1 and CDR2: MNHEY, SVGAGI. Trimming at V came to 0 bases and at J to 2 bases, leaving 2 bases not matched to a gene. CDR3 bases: TGTGCCAGCAGTTACTCGAGGACAGGGGCCTACGAGCAGTACTTC. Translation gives CASSYSRTGAYEQYF.

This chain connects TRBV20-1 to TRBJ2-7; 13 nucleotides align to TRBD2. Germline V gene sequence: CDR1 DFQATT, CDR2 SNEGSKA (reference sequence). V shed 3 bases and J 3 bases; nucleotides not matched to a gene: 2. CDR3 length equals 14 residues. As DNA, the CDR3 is TGCAGTGCTAGGTGGACTAGCGGGAGCTACGAGCAGTACTTC. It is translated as CSARWTSGSYEQYF.

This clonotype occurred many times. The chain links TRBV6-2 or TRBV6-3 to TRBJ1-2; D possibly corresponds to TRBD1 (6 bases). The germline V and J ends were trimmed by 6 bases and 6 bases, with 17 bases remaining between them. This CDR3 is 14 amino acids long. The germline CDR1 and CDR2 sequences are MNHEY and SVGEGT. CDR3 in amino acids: CASRIAGAVNGYTF. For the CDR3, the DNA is TGTGCCAGCAGAATCGCGGGGGCGGTAAATGGCTACACCTTC.

The CDR3 bases are TGTGCCTGGGTTTCGGGGACTAGCGCCAACAATGAGCAGTTCTTC. Translating it yields CAWVSGTSANNEQFF. This chain connects TRBV30 to TRBJ2-1; 10 bases line up with TRBD2. The V segment lost 5 bases and the J segment 5 bases; nucleotides outside the gene matches: 9. Germline V gene sequence: CDR1 GTSNPN, CDR2 SVGIG (reference sequence). The CDR3 covers 15 residues.

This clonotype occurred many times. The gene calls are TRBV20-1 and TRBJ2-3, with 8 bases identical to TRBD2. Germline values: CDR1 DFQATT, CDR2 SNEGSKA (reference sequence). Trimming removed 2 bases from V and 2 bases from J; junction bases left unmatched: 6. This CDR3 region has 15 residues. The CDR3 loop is CSARTPGGYTDTQYF. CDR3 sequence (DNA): TGCAGTGCTAGAACCCCGGGGGGGTACACAGATACGCAGTATTTT.

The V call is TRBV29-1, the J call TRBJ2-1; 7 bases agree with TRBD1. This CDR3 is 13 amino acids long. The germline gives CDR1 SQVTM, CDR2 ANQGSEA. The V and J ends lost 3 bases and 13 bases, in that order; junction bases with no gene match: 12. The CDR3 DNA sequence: TGCAGCGTTGAGGGGAAGACAGGGACCGGACAGTTCTTC. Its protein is CSVEGKTGTGQFF.

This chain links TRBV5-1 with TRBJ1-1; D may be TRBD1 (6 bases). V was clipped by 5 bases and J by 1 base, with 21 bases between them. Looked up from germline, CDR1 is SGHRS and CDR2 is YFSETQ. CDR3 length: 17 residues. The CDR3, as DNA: TGCGCCAGCAGGGTTCGTGAGTTGGGGGCCGGGAACACTGAAGCTTTCTTT. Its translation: CASRVRELGAGNTEAFF.

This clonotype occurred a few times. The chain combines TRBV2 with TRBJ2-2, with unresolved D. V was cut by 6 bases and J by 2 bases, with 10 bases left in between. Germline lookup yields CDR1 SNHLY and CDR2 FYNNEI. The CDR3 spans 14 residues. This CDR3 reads CASSRGTNTGELFF. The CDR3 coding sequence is TGTGCCAGCAGCCGAGGAACCAACACCGGGGAGCTGTTTTTT.

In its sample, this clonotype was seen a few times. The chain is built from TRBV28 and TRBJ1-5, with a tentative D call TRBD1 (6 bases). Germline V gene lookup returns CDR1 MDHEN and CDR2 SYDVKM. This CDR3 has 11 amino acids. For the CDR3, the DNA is TGTGCTTCAGGGGTGAGGCAGCCCCAGCATTTT. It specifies CASGVRQPQHF.

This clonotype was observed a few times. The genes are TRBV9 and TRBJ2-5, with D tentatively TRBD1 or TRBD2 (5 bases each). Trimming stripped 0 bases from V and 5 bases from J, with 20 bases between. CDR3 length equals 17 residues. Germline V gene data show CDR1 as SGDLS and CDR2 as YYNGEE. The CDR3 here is CASSVAGTRGMGETQYF. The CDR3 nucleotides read TGTGCCAGCAGCGTAGCTGGGACCCGAGGTATGGGCGAGACCCAGTACTTC. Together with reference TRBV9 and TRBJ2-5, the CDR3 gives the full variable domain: DSGVTQTPKHLITATGQRVTLRCSPRSGDLSVYWYQQSLDQGLQFLIQYYNGEERAKGNILERFSAQQFPDLHSELNLSSLELGDSALYFCASSVAGTRGMGETQYFGPGTRLLVL.

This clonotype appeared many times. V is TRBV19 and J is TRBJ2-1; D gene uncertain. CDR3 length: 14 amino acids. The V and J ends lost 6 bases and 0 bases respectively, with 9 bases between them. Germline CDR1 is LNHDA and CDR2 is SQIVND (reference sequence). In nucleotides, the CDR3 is TGTGCCAGTAGCCCTCCCAGCTCCTACAATGAGCAGTTCTTC. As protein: CASSPPSSYNEQFF.

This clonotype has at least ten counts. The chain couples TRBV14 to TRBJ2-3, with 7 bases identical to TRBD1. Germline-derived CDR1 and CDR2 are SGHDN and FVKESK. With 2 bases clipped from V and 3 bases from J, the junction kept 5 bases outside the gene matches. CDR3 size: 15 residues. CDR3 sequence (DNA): TGTGCCAGCAGCCAAAGGGGGCCGAGGACAGATACGCAGTATTTT. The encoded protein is CASSQRGPRTDTQYF.

CDR3 nucleotides: TGCGCCAGCAGCTTGGCGGGGGGTGCTGGGGCCAACGTCCTGACTTTC. Its protein is CASSLAGGAGANVLTF. This chain joins TRBV5-1 and TRBJ2-6, with 7 bases fitting TRBD2. After removal of 0 bases from V and 2 bases from J, the junction contained 2 bases not matched to a gene. The germline V gene has CDR1 SGHRS and CDR2 YFSETQ. This CDR3 is built from 16 residues.

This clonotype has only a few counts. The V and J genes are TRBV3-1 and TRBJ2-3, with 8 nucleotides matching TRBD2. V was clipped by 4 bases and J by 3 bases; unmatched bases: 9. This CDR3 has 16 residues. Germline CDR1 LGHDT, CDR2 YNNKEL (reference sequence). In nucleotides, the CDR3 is TGTGCCAGCAGCCGTATCGGGGGGGCCAGTACAGATACGCAGTATTTT. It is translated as CASSRIGGASTDTQYF.

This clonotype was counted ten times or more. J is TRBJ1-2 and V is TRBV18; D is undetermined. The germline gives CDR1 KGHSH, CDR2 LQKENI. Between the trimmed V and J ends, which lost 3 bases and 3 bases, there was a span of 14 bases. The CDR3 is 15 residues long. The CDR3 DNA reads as TGTGCCAGCTCACCTGCCCGAAATCCCGACTATGGCTACACCTTC. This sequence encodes CASSPARNPDYGYTF. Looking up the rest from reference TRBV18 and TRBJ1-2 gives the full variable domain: NAGVMQNPRHLVRRRGQEARLRCSPMKGHSHVYWYRQLPEEGLKFMVYLQKENIIDESGMPKERFSAEFPKEGPSILRIQQVVRGDSAAYFCASSPARNPDYGYTFGSGTRLTVV.

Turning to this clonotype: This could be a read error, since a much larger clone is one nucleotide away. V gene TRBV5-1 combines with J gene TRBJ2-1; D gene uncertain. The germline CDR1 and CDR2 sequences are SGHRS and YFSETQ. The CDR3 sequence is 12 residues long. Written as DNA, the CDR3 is TGCACCAGCAGCCCTCTAGACAATGAGCAGTTCTTC. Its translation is CTSSPLDNEQFF.

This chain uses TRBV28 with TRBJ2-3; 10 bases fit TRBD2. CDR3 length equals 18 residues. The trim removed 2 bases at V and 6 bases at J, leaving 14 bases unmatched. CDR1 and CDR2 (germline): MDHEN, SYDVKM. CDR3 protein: CASSLKSGRDRPSDTQYF. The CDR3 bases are TGTGCCAGCAGTTTAAAAAGCGGGAGGGACCGGCCCTCGGATACGCAGTATTTT.

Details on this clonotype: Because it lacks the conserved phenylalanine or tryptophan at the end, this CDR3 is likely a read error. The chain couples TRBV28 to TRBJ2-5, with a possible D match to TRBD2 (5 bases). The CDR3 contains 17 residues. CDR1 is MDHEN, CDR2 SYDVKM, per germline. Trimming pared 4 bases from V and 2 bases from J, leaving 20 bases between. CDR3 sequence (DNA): TGTGCCAGCAGTTATGCCCGGGGTTTTGTGGTACAAGAGACCCAGTACTCC. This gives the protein CASSYARGFVVQETQYS.

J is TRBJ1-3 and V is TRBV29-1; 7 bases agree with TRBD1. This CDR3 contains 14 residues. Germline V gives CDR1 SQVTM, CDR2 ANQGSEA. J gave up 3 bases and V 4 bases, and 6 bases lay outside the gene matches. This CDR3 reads CSVAGQLGGNTIYF. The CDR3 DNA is TGCAGCGTTGCGGGACAGCTCGGTGGAAACACCATATATTTT.

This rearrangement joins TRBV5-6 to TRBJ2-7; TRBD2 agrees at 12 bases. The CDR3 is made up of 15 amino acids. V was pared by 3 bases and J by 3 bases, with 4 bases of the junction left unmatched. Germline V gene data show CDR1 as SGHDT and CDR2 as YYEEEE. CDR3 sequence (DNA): TGTGCCAGCAGCTCTAGCGGGGGGGCCAGCTACGAGCAGTACTTC. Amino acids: CASSSSGGASYEQYF.

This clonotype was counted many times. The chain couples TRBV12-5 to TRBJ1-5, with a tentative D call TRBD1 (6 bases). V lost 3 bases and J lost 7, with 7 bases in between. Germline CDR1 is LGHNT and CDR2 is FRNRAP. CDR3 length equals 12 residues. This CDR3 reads CASGFRGQPQHF. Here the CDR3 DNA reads TGTGCTAGTGGTTTCAGGGGACAGCCCCAGCATTTT.

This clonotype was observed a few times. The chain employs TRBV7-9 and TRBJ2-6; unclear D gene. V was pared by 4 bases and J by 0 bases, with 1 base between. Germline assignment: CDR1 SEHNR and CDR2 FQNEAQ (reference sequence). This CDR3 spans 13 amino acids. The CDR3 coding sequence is TGTGCCAGCAGCTCCTCTGGGGCCAACGTCCTGACTTTC. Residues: CASSSSGANVLTF.

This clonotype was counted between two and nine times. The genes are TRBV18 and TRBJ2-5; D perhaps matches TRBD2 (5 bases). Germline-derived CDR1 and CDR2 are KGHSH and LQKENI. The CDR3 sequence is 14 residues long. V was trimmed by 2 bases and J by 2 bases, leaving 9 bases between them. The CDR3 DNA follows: TGTGCCAGCTCACCATCGGGGATACAAGAGACCCAGTACTTC. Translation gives CASSPSGIQETQYF.

CDR3 nucleotide sequence: TGTGCCAGCAGCTCTGTGGGGGGACGGGGCTACACCTTC. It translates to CASSSVGGRGYTF. This chain uses TRBV5-4 with TRBJ1-2; a weak D match, TRBD1 (5 bases). The CDR3 extends over 13 amino acids. The V gene's germline CDR1 is SGHNT and CDR2 YYREEE (reference sequence). V lost 3 bases and J lost 8, with 14 bases in between.

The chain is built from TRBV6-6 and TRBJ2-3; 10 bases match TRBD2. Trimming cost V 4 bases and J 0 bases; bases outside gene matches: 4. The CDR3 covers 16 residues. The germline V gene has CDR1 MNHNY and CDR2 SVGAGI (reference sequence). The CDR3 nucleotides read TGTGCCAGCAGTTCCCTACTAGCGGGAAGCACAGATACGCAGTATTTT. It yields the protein CASSSLLAGSTDTQYF.

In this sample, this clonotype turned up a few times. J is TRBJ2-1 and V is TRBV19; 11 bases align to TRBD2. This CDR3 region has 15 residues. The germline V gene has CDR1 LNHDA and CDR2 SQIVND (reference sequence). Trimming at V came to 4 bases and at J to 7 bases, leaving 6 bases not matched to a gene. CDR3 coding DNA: TGTGCCAGTAGTACCCAAGGGACTAGCGGAAATGAGCAGTTCTTC. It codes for CASSTQGTSGNEQFF.

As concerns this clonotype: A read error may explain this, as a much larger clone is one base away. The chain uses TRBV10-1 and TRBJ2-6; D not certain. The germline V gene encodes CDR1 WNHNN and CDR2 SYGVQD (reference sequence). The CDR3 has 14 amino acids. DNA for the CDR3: TGCGCCAGCAGTGCGAGTCCTGGGACCAACGTCCTGACTTTC. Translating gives CASSASPGTNVLTF.